These 9 T cell receptor beta chains share one sample of origin, sequenced in a study of identical twins. A single record per CDR3 protein comes from TCRdb applying MiXCR to the 5' RACE reads. The sample has about 690,000 distinct CDR3 sequences; 5.5% to 7.5% are singletons. Material: naive T cells sorted from blood. All receptors come from a man in his late teens or twenties in good health.

This clonotype was picked up many times. This chain joins TRBV12-3 or TRBV12-4 and TRBJ2-5; D unclear. Trimming left V 4 bases short and J 5 bases short, with 8 bases between. There are 12 residues in the CDR3. The CDR3 spells CASSYPRETQYF. The CDR3 region has the DNA TGTGCCAGCAGTTACCCCCGGGAGACCCAGTACTTC.

This clonotype was seen more than once but under ten times. The chain links TRBV28 to TRBJ1-1; D is unclear. The CDR3 has 13 amino acids. The ends were cut back, 6 bases at V and 4 bases at J, with 12 bases in the middle. Germline V gene lookup returns CDR1 MDHEN and CDR2 SYDVKM. In DNA, the CDR3 is TGTGCCAGCAGACCCCAAGGTAGCACTGAAGCTTTCTTT. This encodes CASRPQGSTEAFF. Complete variable domain (other parts from reference TRBV28 and TRBJ1-1): DVKVTQSSRYLVKRTGEKVFLECVQDMDHENMFWYRQDPGLGLRLIYFSYDVKMKEKGDIPEGYSVSREKKERFSLILESASTNQTSMYLCASRPQGSTEAFFGQGTRLTVV.

The CDR3 DNA is TGTGCCAGCAGTTTTCAGGGGGCGCCCACCGGGGAGCTGTTTTTT. Residues: CASSFQGAPTGELFF. The V and J genes are TRBV27 and TRBJ2-2, with 8 bases matching TRBD1. This CDR3 contains 15 residues. Germline loops: CDR1 MNHEY, CDR2 SMNVEV (reference sequence). V was pared by 3 bases and J by 4 bases, with 4 bases of the junction left unmatched.

This clonotype has ten or more counts. V is TRBV3-1 and J is TRBJ2-1; TRBD2 agrees at 7 bases. Germline values: CDR1 LGHDT, CDR2 YNNKEL (reference sequence). This CDR3 is built from 13 residues. V lost 4 bases and J lost 9; bases outside the gene matches: 6. The CDR3 sequence is CASSPIIAGEQFF. DNA of the CDR3: TGTGCCAGCAGCCCCATTATAGCGGGTGAGCAGTTCTTC.

This clonotype was counted ten times or more. The rearrangement joins TRBV14 to TRBJ2-5; tentative D call: TRBD2 (5 bases). Germline loops: CDR1 SGHDN, CDR2 FVKESK. V lost 0 bases, J lost 4 bases, and 15 bases lay in between. The CDR3 has 16 residues. Written as DNA, the CDR3 is TGTGCCAGCAGCCAAGATGCGGAGCCTGGAGGAGAGACCCAGTACTTC. Encoded protein: CASSQDAEPGGETQYF.

This clonotype was observed at least ten times. The chain combines TRBV29-1 with TRBJ2-2; TRBD1 aligns across 7 bases. Germline CDR1 is SQVTM and CDR2 is ANQGSEA. J gave up 4 bases and V 5 bases, and 7 bases lay outside the gene matches. CDR3 length equals 14 residues. The DNA of the CDR3 is TGCAGCGTTTTTGGGGCAGGGGGCACCGGGGAGCTGTTTTTT. As protein: CSVFGAGGTGELFF.

The rearrangement uses TRBV3-1 and TRBJ2-1; 9 nucleotides align to TRBD2. This CDR3 has 17 amino acids. The V and J ends lost 2 bases and 4 bases, in that order; junction bases with no gene match: 9. From germline, CDR1 is LGHDT and CDR2 YNNKEL (reference sequence). CDR3 loop: CASSQFSGRPPYNEQFF. The CDR3 coding sequence is TGTGCCAGCAGCCAATTTAGCGGGAGACCTCCTTACAATGAGCAGTTCTTC.

This clonotype was recorded at least ten times. V usage is TRBV6-5 and J usage is TRBJ2-2; D is possibly TRBD2 (5 bases). This CDR3 spans 11 amino acids. CDR1 and CDR2 from the germline V gene are MNHEY and SVGAGI. V was trimmed by 8 bases and J by 6 bases, leaving 7 bases between them. This CDR3 reads CASAGAGELFF. For the CDR3, the DNA is TGTGCCAGCGCCGGGGCCGGGGAGCTGTTTTTT.

This clonotype has ten or more counts. The V call is TRBV13, the J call TRBJ2-7; D gene unclear. V lost 4 bases and J 0 bases, leaving 7 bases between the germline ends. Germline loops: CDR1 PRHDT, CDR2 FYEKMQ (reference sequence). The CDR3 is 13 residues long. CDR3 sequence: CASSSSSSYEQYV. Written as DNA, the CDR3 is TGTGCCAGCAGCTCTTCAAGCTCCTACGAGCAGTACGTC.